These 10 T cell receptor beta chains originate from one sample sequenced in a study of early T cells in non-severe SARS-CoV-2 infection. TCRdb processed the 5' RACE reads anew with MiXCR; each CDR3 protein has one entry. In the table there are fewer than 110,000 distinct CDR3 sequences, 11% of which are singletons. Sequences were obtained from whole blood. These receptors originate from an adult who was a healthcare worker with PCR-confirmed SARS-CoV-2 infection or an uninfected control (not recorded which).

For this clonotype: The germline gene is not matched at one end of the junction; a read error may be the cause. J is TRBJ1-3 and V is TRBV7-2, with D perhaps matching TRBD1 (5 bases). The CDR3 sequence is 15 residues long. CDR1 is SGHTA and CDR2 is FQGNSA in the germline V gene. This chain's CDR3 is CVSSLRTGSGNTIYF. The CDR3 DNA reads TGTGTCAGCAGCTTAAGAACAGGCTCTGGAAACACCATATATTTT.

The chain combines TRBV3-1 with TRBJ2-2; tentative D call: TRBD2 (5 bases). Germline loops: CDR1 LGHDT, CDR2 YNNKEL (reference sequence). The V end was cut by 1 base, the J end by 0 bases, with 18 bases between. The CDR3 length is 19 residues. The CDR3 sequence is CASSQAGMPAATNTGELFF. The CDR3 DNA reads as TGTGCCAGCAGCCAAGCCGGGATGCCAGCGGCGACGAACACCGGGGAGCTGTTTTTT.

This CDR3 is CASSPGQVMQSPLHF. The CDR3, as DNA: TGTGCCAGCTCACCGGGACAGGTCATGCAGTCACCCCTCCACTTT. The V call is TRBV18, the J call TRBJ1-6; TRBD1 matches 8 bases. The V gene's germline CDR1 is KGHSH and CDR2 LQKENI. V lost 3 bases to trimming and J lost 10 bases; unmatched junction nucleotides: 8. This CDR3 comprises 15 residues. Full variable domain (remainder filled in from reference TRBV18 and TRBJ1-6): NAGVMQNPRHLVRRRGQEARLRCSPMKGHSHVYWYRQLPEEGLKFMVYLQKENIIDESGMPKERFSAEFPKEGPSILRIQQVVRGDSAAYFCASSPGQVMQSPLHFGNGTRLTVT.

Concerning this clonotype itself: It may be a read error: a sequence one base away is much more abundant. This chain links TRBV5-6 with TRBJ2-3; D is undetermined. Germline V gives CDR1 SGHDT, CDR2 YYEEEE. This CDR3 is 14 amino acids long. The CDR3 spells CTSRTDGGTDTQYF. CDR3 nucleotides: TGTACCAGCAGGACGGATGGGGGCACAGATACGCAGTATTTT.

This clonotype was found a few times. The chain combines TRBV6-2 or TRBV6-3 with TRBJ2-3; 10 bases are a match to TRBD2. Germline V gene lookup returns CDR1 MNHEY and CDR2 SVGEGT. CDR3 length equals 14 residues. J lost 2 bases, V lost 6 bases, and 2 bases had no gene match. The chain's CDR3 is CASRLAGSTDTQYF. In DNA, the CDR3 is TGTGCCAGCAGACTAGCGGGGTCCACAGATACGCAGTATTTT.

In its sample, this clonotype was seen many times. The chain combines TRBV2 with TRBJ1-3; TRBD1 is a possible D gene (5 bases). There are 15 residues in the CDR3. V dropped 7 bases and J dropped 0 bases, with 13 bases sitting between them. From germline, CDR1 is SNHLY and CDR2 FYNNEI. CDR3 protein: CASNSGPLSGNTIYF. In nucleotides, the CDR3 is TGTGCCAGCAACTCGGGACCGCTCTCTGGAAACACCATATATTTT.

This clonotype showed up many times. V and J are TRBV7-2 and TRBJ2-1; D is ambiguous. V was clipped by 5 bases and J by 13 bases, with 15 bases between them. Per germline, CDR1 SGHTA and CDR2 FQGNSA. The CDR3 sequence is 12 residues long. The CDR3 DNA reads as TGTGCCAGCAGCATAGGATTGGGTATCCAGTTCTTC. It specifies CASSIGLGIQFF.

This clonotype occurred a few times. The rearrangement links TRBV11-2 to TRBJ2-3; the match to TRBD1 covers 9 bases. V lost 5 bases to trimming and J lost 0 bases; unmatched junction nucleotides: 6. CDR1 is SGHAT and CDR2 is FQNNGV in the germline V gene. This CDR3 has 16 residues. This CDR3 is CASSHRGRRSTDTQYF. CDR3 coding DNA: TGTGCCAGCAGCCACAGGGGGCGGCGCAGCACAGATACGCAGTATTTT.

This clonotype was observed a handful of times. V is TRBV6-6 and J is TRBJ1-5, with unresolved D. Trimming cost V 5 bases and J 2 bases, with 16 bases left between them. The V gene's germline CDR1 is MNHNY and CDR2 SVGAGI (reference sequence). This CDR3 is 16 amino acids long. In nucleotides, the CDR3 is TGTGCCAGCAGTACCAATCGACGGACGGGCAATCAGCCCCAGCATTTT. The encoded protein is CASSTNRRTGNQPQHF.

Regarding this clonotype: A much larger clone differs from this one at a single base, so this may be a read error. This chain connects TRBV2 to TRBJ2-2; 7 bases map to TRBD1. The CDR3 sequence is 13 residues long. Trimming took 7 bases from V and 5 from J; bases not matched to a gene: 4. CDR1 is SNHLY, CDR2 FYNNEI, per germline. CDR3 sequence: CASTPQGTGELFF. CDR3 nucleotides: TGTGCCAGCACCCCACAGGGGACCGGGGAGCTGTTTTTT.